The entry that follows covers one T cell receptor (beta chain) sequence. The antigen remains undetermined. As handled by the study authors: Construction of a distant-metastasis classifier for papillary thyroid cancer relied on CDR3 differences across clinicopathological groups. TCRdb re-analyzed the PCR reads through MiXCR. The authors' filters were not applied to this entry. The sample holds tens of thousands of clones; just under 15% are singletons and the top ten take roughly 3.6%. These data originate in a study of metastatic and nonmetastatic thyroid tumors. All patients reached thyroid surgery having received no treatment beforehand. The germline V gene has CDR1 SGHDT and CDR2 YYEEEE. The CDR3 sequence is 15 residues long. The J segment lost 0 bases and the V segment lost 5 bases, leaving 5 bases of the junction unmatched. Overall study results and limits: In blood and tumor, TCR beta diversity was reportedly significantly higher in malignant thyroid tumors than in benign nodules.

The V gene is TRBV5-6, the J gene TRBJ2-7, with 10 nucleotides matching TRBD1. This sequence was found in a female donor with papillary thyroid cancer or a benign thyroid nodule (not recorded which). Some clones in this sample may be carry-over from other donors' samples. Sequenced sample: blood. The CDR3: CASSPTGGSSYEQYF. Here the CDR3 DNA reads TGTGCCAGCAGTCCGACAGGGGGCAGCTCCTACGAGCAGTACTTC.